This T cell receptor (beta chain) was observed in a study of T cell responses to AZD1222 COVID-19 vaccine. Study results and limitations: Donor demographics were predominantly white British with a female majority; clonal diversity may be underestimated. Every sample of the repertoires postdated the peak T cell response.

Using immunoSEQ multiplex PCR, the repertoire was profiled, and TCRdb retains in-frame clones only, with some absent. Here the sample spans about 140,000 clones, 80% to 90% being singletons. V shed 7 bases and J 1 base; nucleotides not matched to a gene: 14. Germline V gene lookup returns CDR1 LNHDA and CDR2 SQIVND (reference sequence). The CDR3 spans 17 residues. Note on this clone: Its antigen is not identified.

This specimen consisted of peripheral blood, obtained on day 0 of AZD1222 vaccination. This rearrangement joins TRBV19 to TRBJ1-2; TRBD1 matches 8 bases. This sequence originates from an adult in good health. The CDR3 protein is CASTKWGTGKYNYGYTF. The CDR3 nucleotides are TGTGCCAGTACCAAATGGGGGACAGGAAAATATAACTATGGCTACACCTTC.